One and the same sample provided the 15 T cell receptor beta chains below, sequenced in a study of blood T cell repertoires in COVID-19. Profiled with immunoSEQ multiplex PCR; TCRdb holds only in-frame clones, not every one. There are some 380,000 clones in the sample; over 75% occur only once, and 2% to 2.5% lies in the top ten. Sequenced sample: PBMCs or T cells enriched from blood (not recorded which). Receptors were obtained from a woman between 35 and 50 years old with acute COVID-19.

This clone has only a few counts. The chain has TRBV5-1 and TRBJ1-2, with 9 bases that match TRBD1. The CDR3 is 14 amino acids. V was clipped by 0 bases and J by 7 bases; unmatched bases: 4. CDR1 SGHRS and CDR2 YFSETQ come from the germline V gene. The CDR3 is CASSLDRGLLGYTF. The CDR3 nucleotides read TGCGCCAGCAGCTTGGACAGGGGGCTCCTTGGCTACACCTTC.

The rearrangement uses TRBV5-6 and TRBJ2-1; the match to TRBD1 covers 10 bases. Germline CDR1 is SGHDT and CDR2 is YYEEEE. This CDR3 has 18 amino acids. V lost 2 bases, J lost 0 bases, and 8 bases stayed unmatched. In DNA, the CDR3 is TGTGCCAGCAGCTTAGGGACAGGGGCCGTTAGCTCCTACAATGAGCAGTTCTTC. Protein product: CASSLGTGAVSSYNEQFF. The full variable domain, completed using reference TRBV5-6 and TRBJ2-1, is DAGVTQSPTHLIKTRGQQVTLRCSPKSGHDTVSWYQQALGQGPQFIFQYYEEEERQRGNFPDRFSGHQFPNYSSELNVNALLLGDSALYLCASSLGTGAVSSYNEQFFGPGTRLTVL.

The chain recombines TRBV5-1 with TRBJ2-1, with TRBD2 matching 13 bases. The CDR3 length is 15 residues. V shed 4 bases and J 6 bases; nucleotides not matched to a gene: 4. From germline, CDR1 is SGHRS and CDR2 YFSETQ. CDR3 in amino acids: CASSLTSGGFNEQFF. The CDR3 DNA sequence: TGCGCCAGCAGCCTGACTAGCGGGGGGTTCAATGAGCAGTTCTTC.

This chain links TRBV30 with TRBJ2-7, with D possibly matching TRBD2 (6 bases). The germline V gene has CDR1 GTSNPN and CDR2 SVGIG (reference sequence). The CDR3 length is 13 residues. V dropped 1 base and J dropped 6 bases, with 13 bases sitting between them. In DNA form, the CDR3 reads TGTGCCTGGAGTGATCACTACGGGAGCGAGCAGTACTTC. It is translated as CAWSDHYGSEQYF.

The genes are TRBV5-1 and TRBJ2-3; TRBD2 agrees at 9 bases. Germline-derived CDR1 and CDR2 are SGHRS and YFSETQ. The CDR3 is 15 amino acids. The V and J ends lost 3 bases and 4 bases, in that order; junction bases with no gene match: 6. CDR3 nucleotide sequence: TGCGCCAGCAGCTCCTTTAGCGGGGGTGCAGATACGCAGTATTTT. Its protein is CASSSFSGGADTQYF.

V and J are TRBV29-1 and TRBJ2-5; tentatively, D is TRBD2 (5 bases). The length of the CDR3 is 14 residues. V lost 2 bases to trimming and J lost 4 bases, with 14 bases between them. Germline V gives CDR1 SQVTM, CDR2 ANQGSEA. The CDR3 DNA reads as TGCAGCGTTGAATGGGCAGAGGGAATAGAGACCCAGTACTTC. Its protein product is CSVEWAEGIETQYF.

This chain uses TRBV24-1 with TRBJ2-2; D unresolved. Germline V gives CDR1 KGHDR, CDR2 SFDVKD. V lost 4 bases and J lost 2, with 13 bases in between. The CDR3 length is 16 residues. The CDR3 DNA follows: TGTGCCACCAGTGACCGTCAGGAACAAAACACCGGGGAGCTGTTTTTT. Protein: CATSDRQEQNTGELFF.

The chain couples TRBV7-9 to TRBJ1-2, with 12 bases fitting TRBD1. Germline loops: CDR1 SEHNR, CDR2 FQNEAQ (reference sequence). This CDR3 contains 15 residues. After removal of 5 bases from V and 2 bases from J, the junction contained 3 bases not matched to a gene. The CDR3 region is CASSRGQGANYGYTF. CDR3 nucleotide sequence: TGTGCCAGCAGCCGGGGACAGGGGGCAAACTATGGCTACACCTTC. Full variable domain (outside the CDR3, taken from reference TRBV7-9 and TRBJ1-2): DTGVSQNPRHKITKRGQNVTFRCDPISEHNRLYWYRQTLGQGPEFLTYFQNEAQLEKSRLLSDRFSAERPKGSFSTLEIQRTEQGDSAMYLCASSRGQGANYGYTFGSGTRLTVV.

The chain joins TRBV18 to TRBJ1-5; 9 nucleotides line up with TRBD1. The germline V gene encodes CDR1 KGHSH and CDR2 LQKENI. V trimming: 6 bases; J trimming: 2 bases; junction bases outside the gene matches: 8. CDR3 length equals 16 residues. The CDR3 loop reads CASSPGQGFGNQPQHF. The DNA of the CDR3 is TGTGCCAGCTCCCCGGGACAGGGTTTCGGCAATCAGCCCCAGCATTTT.

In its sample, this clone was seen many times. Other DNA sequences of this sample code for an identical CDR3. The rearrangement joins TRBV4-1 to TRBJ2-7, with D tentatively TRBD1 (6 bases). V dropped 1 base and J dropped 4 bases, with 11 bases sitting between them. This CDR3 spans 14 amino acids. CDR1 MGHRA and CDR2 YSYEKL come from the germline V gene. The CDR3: CASSQGQGTYEQYF. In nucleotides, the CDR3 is TGCGCCAGCAGCCAAGGGCAGGGGACGTACGAGCAGTACTTC.

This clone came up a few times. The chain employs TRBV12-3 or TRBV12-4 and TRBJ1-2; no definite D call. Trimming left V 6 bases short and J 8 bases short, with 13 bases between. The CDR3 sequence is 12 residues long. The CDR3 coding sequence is TGTGCCAGCAGACCGGACTATGGCGGCTACACCTTC. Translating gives CASRPDYGGYTF.

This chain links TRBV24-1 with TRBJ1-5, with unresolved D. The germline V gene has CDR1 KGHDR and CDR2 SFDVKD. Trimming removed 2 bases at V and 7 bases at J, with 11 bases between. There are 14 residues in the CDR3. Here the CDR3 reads CATSDWLATQPQHF. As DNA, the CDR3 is TGTGCCACCAGTGATTGGTTGGCAACACAGCCCCAGCATTTT.

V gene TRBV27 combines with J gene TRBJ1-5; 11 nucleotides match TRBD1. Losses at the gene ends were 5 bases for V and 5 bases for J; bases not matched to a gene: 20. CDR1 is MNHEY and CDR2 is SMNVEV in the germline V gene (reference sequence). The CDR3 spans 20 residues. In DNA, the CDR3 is TGTGCCAGCAGTCTCTCCTCCGGGACAGGGGGACGGTTGGTCTATCAGCCCCAGCATTTT. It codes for CASSLSSGTGGRLVYQPQHF.

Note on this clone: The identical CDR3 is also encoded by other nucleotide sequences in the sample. CDR3 bases: TGCGCCAGCAGCTTGGTCCCGGGCTCCTACGAGCAGTACTTC. Protein: CASSLVPGSYEQYF. The V and J genes are TRBV5-1 and TRBJ2-7; unclear D gene. CDR1 SGHRS and CDR2 YFSETQ come from the germline V gene. The length of the CDR3 is 14 residues. Trimming left V 0 bases short and J 0 bases short, with 7 bases between.

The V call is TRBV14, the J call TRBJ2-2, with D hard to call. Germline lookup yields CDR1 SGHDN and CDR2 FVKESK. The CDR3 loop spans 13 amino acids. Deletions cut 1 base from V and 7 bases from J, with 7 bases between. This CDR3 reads CASSQVTVGELFF. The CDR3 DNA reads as TGTGCCAGCAGCCAAGTAACTGTCGGGGAGCTGTTTTTT.